What follows is one TCR beta chain and its context. The V and J ends lost 2 bases and 3 bases respectively, with 12 bases between them. Germline V gene sequence: CDR1 SGHTA, CDR2 FQGTGA. CDR3 length equals 15 residues. This sample stems from a study of blood T cell repertoires in COVID-19. Study-wide context: Sources were T cells, B-cell-depleted T cells, or PBMCs; the material itself was cDNA or gDNA.

Participants, roughly 18 to 90 years old, spanned around 25 US areas. In the original analysis: Amplifying reference gene primers gave estimates of nucleated cell counts. The table came from immunoSEQ multiplex PCR; TCRdb's copy has only in-frame clones and leaves some out. V, J and clone size are those of that table, while D and trimming were read from the DNA. The sample lists some 330,000 clones, 92% occurring once. This clonotype was sampled from a woman aged 30 to 39 who had recovered from COVID-19. V usage is TRBV7-3 and J usage is TRBJ2-3; D might be TRBD2 (6 bases). Sequenced material: PBMCs or T cells enriched from blood (not recorded which). The CDR3 is CASSLAGMRTDTQYF. CDR3 coding DNA: TGTGCCAGCAGCTTAGCGGGGATGAGGACAGATACGCAGTATTTT.